The sequence of this TCR beta chain was determined in a study of T cells in Graves' hyperthyroidism and ophthalmopathy. Turning to the study itself: Before any treatment, at initial diagnosis, peripheral blood was collected. Study outcomes and limitations: Stable hyperthyroidism was separated from ophthalmopathy by a model based on 13 V-J features.

CDR1 and CDR2 (germline): SGHRS, YFSETQ. The V gene lost 4 bases and the J gene lost 1 base, with 16 bases spanning the gap. The CDR3 length is 16 residues. In regard to this clonotype: Its antigen remains unknown.

Amplification of TCR beta CDR3 regions was performed using RNA transcripts as template. HTBI primers were employed in a first-round RT-PCR of the TCR CDR3. TCRdb independently ran MiXCR on the multiplex PCR reads; one entry per CDR3 protein. The sample yields hundreds of thousands of distinct CDR3 sequences, less than 25% seen once. Out of roughly 9.1 ml of fresh peripheral blood came the PBMCs. The chain recombines TRBV5-1 with TRBJ2-3, with D possibly being TRBD1 (5 bases). Material: blood. This TCR was sampled from a woman in her 70s with Graves' ophthalmopathy. The DNA of the CDR3 is TGCGCCAGCAGCCGGGCAGGGAATGGGGGCACAGATACGCAGTATTTT. Translating it yields CASSRAGNGGTDTQYF.